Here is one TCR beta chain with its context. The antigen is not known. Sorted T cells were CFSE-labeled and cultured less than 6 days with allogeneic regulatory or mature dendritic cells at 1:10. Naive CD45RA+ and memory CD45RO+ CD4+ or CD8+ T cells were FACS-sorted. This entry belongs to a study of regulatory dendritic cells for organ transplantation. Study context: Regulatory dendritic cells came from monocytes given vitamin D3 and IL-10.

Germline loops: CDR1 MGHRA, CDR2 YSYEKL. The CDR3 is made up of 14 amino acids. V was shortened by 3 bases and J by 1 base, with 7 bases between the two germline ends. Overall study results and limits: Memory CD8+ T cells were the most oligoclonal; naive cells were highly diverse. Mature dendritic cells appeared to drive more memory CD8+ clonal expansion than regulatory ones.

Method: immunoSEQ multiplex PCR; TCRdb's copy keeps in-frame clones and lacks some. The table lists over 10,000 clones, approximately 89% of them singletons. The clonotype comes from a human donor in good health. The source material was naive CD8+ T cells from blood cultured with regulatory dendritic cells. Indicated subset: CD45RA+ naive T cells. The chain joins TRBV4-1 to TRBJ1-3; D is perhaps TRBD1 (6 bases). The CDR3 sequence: CASSHTGSGNTIYF. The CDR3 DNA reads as TGCGCCAGCAGCCATACAGGGTCTGGAAACACCATATATTTT.